This TCR beta chain comes out of a study of T cell repertoires in aging, cancer and after chemotherapy. Overall study context: Donor ages fell into six groups from 30 or younger up to 70 or older. Paired samples before and after chemotherapy came from glioblastoma patients receiving temozolomide-based therapy.

Study-wide findings and caveats: In each cancer cohort, median generation probability increased across chemotherapy, suggesting thymic output rebounded. Loss of evenness, beyond lost richness, contributed to age-related TCR diversity decline in cancer patients.

The germline V gene has CDR1 SGHNT and CDR2 YENEEA. Trimming cost V 3 bases and J 8 bases, with 17 bases left between them. The CDR3 is 15 residues long. Rearranged V-D-J TRB sequences were amplified with a mixed TRB-A/B primer pool. TCRdb used MiXCR to reprocess the multiplex PCR reads, holding one entry per CDR3 protein. The sample includes about 2,900 distinct CDR3 sequences, about 24% of them seen just once. Peripheral blood genomic DNA, not sorted cells or RNA, was the template. This clonotype has a handful of counts. The antigen is unknown. The sequence came from a human donor with a solid tumor. Sample: blood. This rearrangement joins TRBV11-3 to TRBJ2-1; D might be TRBD1 (6 bases). CDR3 amino acids: CASSFRQVGGYEQFF. In DNA form, the CDR3 reads TGTGCCAGCAGCTTCCGACAGGTTGGGGGCTATGAGCAGTTCTTC.